Shown below are 21 T cell receptor beta chains from a single sample sequenced in a study of blood T cell repertoires in COVID-19. Assay used: immunoSEQ multiplex PCR; TCRdb lists only in-frame clones, some missing. The data contain a few hundred thousand clones, around nine tenths of them singletons. The sequencing sample was made of PBMCs or T cells enriched from blood (not recorded which). These receptors were collected from a woman aged 45-60 years who had recovered from COVID-19.

Here the CDR3 DNA reads TGCAGCGTTAGGGAGGACTATGGCTACACCTTC. Protein sequence: CSVREDYGYTF. This chain links TRBV29-1 with TRBJ1-2; D ambiguous. V lost 5 bases to trimming and J lost 3 bases, with 7 bases between them. Germline assignment: CDR1 SQVTM and CDR2 ANQGSEA. The CDR3 totals 11 residues.

The chain uses TRBV5-5 and TRBJ1-6, with a tentative D call TRBD1 (6 bases). In germline, CDR1 is SGHKS, CDR2 YYEKEE (reference sequence). Deletions cut 2 bases from V and 8 bases from J, with 17 bases between. This CDR3 spans 16 amino acids. This CDR3 reads CASSLQGGGSYSPLHF. In DNA, the CDR3 is TGTGCCAGCAGCTTACAGGGTGGCGGGTCTTATTCACCCCTCCACTTT.

This chain connects TRBV30 to TRBJ1-5, with TRBD1 matching 9 bases. The CDR3 consists of 15 residues. Germline CDR1 GTSNPN, CDR2 SVGIG (reference sequence). V lost 4 bases to trimming and J lost 6 bases; unmatched junction nucleotides: 10. The CDR3, as DNA: TGTGCCTGGACAAAGACAGGGGGTACGAGTCAGCCCCAGCATTTT. Protein: CAWTKTGGTSQPQHF.

The chain carries TRBV19 and TRBJ1-2, with D possibly TRBD1 on 5 matching bases. The V gene's germline CDR1 is LNHDA and CDR2 SQIVND (reference sequence). The length of the CDR3 is 13 residues. Trimming took off 5 bases at V and 8 bases at J, with 15 bases between the two ends. The DNA for the CDR3 is TGTGCCAGTAGTCCCTCAGGGAATCGAGGCTACACCTTC. This sequence encodes CASSPSGNRGYTF.

The V call is TRBV27, the J call TRBJ2-1; TRBD1 agrees at 8 bases. V dropped 4 bases and J dropped 8; count of bases not matched to a gene: 4. Germline assignment: CDR1 MNHEY and CDR2 SMNVEV (reference sequence). The CDR3 spans 13 residues. The CDR3 DNA reads TGTGCCAGCAGTTCCACAGGGGGATATGAGCAGTTCTTC. Translating it yields CASSSTGGYEQFF.

The chain recombines TRBV9 with TRBJ1-1, with D uncertain. CDR3 length: 15 residues. V shed 2 bases and J shed 1 base, with 12 bases lying between them. The germline V gene has CDR1 SGDLS and CDR2 YYNGEE. The CDR3 loop reads CASSVLIGRNTEAFF. For the CDR3, the DNA is TGTGCCAGCAGCGTCCTAATAGGGAGGAACACTGAAGCTTTCTTT.

This rearrangement joins TRBV2 to TRBJ1-2, with D hard to call. CDR1 is SNHLY, CDR2 FYNNEI, per germline. V was pared by 3 bases and J by 7 bases, with 12 bases between. This CDR3 spans 13 amino acids. CDR3 sequence: CASSEYGPGGYTF. The CDR3 DNA sequence: TGTGCCAGCAGTGAGTATGGCCCAGGTGGCTACACCTTC.

The rearrangement links TRBV19 to TRBJ2-7, with D perhaps matching TRBD1 (5 bases). Germline CDR1 and CDR2: LNHDA and SQIVND (reference sequence). The V end lost 5 bases, the J end lost 5 bases, and 13 bases lay between the germline ends. The CDR3 contains 13 residues. CDR3 bases: TGTGCCAGTAGTGGCCCAGGGCCGCACGAGCAGTACTTC. Protein: CASSGPGPHEQYF.

The chain has TRBV6-5 and TRBJ1-3; 7 bases match TRBD1. Trimming took 10 bases from V and 4 from J; bases not matched to a gene: 10. Looked up from germline, CDR1 is MNHEY and CDR2 is SVGAGI. The CDR3 consists of 14 residues. The CDR3 loop is CATETGASGNTIYF. The CDR3 DNA follows: TGTGCCACCGAAACAGGGGCGTCGGGAAACACCATATATTTT.

A word on this clone: The junction does not match germline at one end; this may be a read error. The V call is TRBV10-3, the J call TRBJ2-1; 10 bases agree with TRBD1. Germline CDR1 and CDR2: ENHRY and SYGVKD. The CDR3 has 18 residues. CDR3 protein: CTISESRTGGSSYNEQFF. CDR3 bases: TGTACCATCAGTGAGTCCCGGACAGGGGGAAGCTCCTACAATGAGCAGTTCTTC.

The gene calls are TRBV7-9 and TRBJ2-3; the D gene is possibly TRBD1 (5 bases). V was clipped by 4 bases and J by 5 bases, with 7 bases between them. The CDR3 totals 12 residues. From germline, CDR1 is SEHNR and CDR2 FQNEAQ (reference sequence). CDR3 sequence reads: CASSSGIDTQYF. CDR3 DNA sequence: TGTGCCAGCAGCTCAGGGATAGATACGCAGTATTTT.

This chain uses TRBV29-1 with TRBJ1-2, with D hard to call. The V end was cut by 7 bases, the J end by 0 bases, with 12 bases between. The CDR3 loop spans 13 amino acids. Germline CDR1 is SQVTM and CDR2 is ANQGSEA. The CDR3 here is CSAYLTANYGYTF. The DNA for the CDR3 is TGCAGCGCCTACCTCACAGCTAACTATGGCTACACCTTC.

The gene calls are TRBV9 and TRBJ2-1; 7 bases map to TRBD2. There are 15 residues in the CDR3. V lost 1 base, J lost 4 bases, and 5 bases stayed unmatched. Germline V gene lookup returns CDR1 SGDLS and CDR2 YYNGEE. The CDR3 bases are TGTGCCAGCAGCGTATCTAGCGGCGTGTACAATGAGCAGTTCTTC. Translating it yields CASSVSSGVYNEQFF.

This clone appeared a few times. The chain couples TRBV7-9 to TRBJ2-3, with TRBD2 as a possible D gene (5 bases). The germline V gene encodes CDR1 SEHNR and CDR2 FQNEAQ (reference sequence). Trimming shortened V by 11 bases and J by 0 bases, and 9 bases separated the two germline ends. The CDR3 is made up of 12 amino acids. Here the CDR3 reads CAVRRSTDTQYF. The CDR3, as DNA: TGTGCCGTACGGAGGAGCACAGATACGCAGTATTTT.

V usage is TRBV18 and J usage is TRBJ1-5; D may be TRBD1 (5 bases). The CDR3 spans 15 residues. Trimming shortened V by 4 bases and J by 4 bases, and 14 bases separated the two germline ends. Germline assignment: CDR1 KGHSH and CDR2 LQKENI. Here the CDR3 DNA reads TGTGCCAGCTCACTTCAGGAGGGGACTAATCAGCCCCAGCATTTT. Translation: CASSLQEGTNQPQHF.

V usage is TRBV7-9 and J usage is TRBJ1-4; D is possibly TRBD1 (6 bases). V shed 2 bases and J shed 3 bases, with 10 bases lying between them. Looked up from germline, CDR1 is SEHNR and CDR2 is FQNEAQ (reference sequence). This CDR3 comprises 15 residues. The CDR3 DNA reads as TGTGCCAGCAGCTTAAGGGACATTTCTAATGAAAAACTGTTTTTT. It encodes CASSLRDISNEKLFF.

The rearrangement links TRBV5-1 to TRBJ1-1; 10 bases agree with TRBD1. The germline CDR1 and CDR2 sequences are SGHRS and YFSETQ. Trimming at V came to 1 base and at J to 4 bases, leaving 4 bases not matched to a gene. This CDR3 is 15 amino acids long. The CDR3 sequence: CASSLTGTGVTEAFF. The CDR3 nucleotides are TGCGCCAGCAGCTTGACCGGGACAGGGGTCACTGAAGCTTTCTTT.

This clone was counted a few times. The DNA for the CDR3 is TGTGCCAGCAGCCGGCAGATAGCGGGGGCACTCACCGGGGAGCTGTTTTTT. Encoded protein: CASSRQIAGALTGELFF. The chain employs TRBV11-2 and TRBJ2-2, with 9 positions matching TRBD2. Germline lookup yields CDR1 SGHAT and CDR2 FQNNGV. The CDR3 covers 17 residues. The ends lost 5 bases at V and 4 bases at J; junction bases unmatched: 11.

The V and J genes are TRBV13 and TRBJ1-5; D gene uncertain. V dropped 4 bases and J dropped 7 bases, with 8 bases sitting between them. The CDR3 runs to 12 residues. Germline assignment: CDR1 PRHDT and CDR2 FYEKMQ (reference sequence). DNA of the CDR3: TGTGCCAGCAGCTCTGGAGGCCAGCCCCAGCATTTT. Residues: CASSSGGQPQHF.

This rearrangement joins TRBV28 to TRBJ1-1, with 12 bases that match TRBD1. This CDR3 comprises 15 residues. Per the germline V gene, CDR1 is MDHEN and CDR2 is SYDVKM. The V gene end was trimmed by 2 bases and the J gene end by 6 bases; junction bases not matched to a gene: 4. CDR3 nucleotides: TGTGCCAGCAGTTTAGGGGACAGGGGGCGAGCTGAAGCTTTCTTT. Residues: CASSLGDRGRAEAFF.

This sequence joins TRBV3-1 (or the pseudogene TRBV3-2) and TRBJ2-5, with a possible D match to TRBD1 (5 bases). Trimming cost V 1 base and J 3 bases, with 12 bases left between them. The CDR3 extends over 15 amino acids. CDR1 and CDR2 from the germline V gene are LGHDT and YNNKEL (reference sequence). The CDR3 region has the DNA TGTGCCAGCAGCCAAGTTCTTACAGGCAAAGAGACCCAGTACTTC. This codes for CASSQVLTGKETQYF.